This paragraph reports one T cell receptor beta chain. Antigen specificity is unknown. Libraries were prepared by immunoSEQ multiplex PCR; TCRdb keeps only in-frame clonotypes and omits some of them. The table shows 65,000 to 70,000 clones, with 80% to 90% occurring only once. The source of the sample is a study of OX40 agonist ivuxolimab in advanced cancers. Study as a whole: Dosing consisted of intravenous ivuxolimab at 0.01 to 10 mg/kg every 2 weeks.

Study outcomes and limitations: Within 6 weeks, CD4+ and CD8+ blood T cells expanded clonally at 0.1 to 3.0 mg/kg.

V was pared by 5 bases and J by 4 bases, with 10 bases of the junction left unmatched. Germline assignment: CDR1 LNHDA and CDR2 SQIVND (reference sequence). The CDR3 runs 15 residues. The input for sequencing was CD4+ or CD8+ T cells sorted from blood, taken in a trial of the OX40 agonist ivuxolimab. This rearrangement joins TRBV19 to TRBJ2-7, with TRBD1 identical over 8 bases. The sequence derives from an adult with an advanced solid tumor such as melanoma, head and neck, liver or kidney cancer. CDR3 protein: CASSPGQGGTYEQYF. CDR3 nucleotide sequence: TGTGCCAGTAGTCCCGGACAGGGTGGGACGTACGAGCAGTACTTC.